Listed here are 14 T cell receptor beta chains from one sample, sequenced in a study of response to subunit inactivated influenza vaccine. TCRdb re-called the RT-PCR reads with MiXCR, one entry per CDR3 protein. The sample yields approximately 700,000 distinct CDR3 sequences, approximately 15% seen once. The sample in question was PBMCs from blood, obtained approximately 15 days before vaccination. The receptors were sampled from a man in his forties or fifties who received an inactivated influenza vaccine.

This clonotype turned up a few times. This sequence joins TRBV4-1 and TRBJ2-1, with a weak D call TRBD2 (7 bases). From germline, CDR1 is MGHRA and CDR2 YSYEKL. The CDR3 spans 16 residues. Trimming cost V 3 bases and J 1 base, with 13 bases left between them. The CDR3 here is CASSQGEGGSYNEQFF. CDR3 sequence (DNA): TGCGCCAGCAGCCAGGGGGAGGGGGGGTCCTACAATGAGCAGTTCTTC.

CDR3 sequence reads: CSARDGAGSSYEQYF. CDR3 nucleotides: TGCAGTGCTAGAGACGGTGCGGGGAGCTCCTACGAGCAGTACTTC. The chain employs TRBV20-1 and TRBJ2-7, with D possibly being TRBD2 (6 bases). Trimming cost V 0 bases and J 0 bases, with 12 bases left between them. The CDR3 is 15 amino acids. Germline CDR1 DFQATT, CDR2 SNEGSKA (reference sequence).

This clonotype came up a few times. This chain connects TRBV6-1 to TRBJ1-2; D might be TRBD1 (5 bases). CDR3 size: 13 residues. Germline V lookup: CDR1 MNHNS, CDR2 SASEGT. The ends were cut back, 4 bases at V and 10 bases at J, with 16 bases in the middle. CDR3 sequence (DNA): TGTGCCAGCAGTGCCCGGGGACTGGCGCTCTACACCTTC. Amino acid sequence: CASSARGLALYTF.

In this sample, this clonotype turned up a few times. The rearrangement links TRBV19 to TRBJ2-1; no firm D call. The germline V gene encodes CDR1 LNHDA and CDR2 SQIVND (reference sequence). V was clipped by 4 bases and J by 8 bases, with 12 bases between them. CDR3 length: 13 residues. CDR3 coding DNA: TGTGCCAGTAGTAGCTACTTAGGGTATGAGCAGTTCTTC. It translates to CASSSYLGYEQFF.

V gene TRBV28 combines with J gene TRBJ2-3; 9 nucleotides agree with TRBD2. V shed 5 bases and J 4 bases; nucleotides not matched to a gene: 7. This CDR3 region has 15 residues. Germline CDR1 and CDR2: MDHEN and SYDVKM. The CDR3 DNA sequence: TGTGCCAGCAGTCCCTCTAGCGGGAATTCAGATACGCAGTATTTT. As protein: CASSPSSGNSDTQYF.

This clonotype was picked up one time. The chain carries TRBV6-1 and TRBJ2-7; no firm D call. Germline-derived CDR1 and CDR2 are MNHNS and SASEGT. V was trimmed by 2 bases and J by 7 bases, leaving 15 bases between them. This CDR3 comprises 14 residues. The DNA of the CDR3 is TGTGCCAGCAGTGAAAGGCCAGTACCTAGGGAGCAGTACTTC. Translated, it gives CASSERPVPREQYF.

The sample holds a few counts of this clonotype. The CDR3 sequence: CASEAGSYEQYF. The DNA of the CDR3 is TGTGCCAGCGAGGCGGGCTCCTACGAGCAGTACTTC. The genes are TRBV6-2 or TRBV6-3 and TRBJ2-7, with a weak D call TRBD2 (5 bases). In germline, CDR1 is MNHEY, CDR2 SVGEGT. The CDR3 spans 12 residues. With 8 bases removed from V and 0 bases from J, the gap between germline ends came to 8 bases.

The gene calls are TRBV12-3 or TRBV12-4 and TRBJ2-4, with 12 positions matching TRBD1. This CDR3 is 15 amino acids long. The V and J ends lost 5 bases and 6 bases, in that order; junction bases with no gene match: 5. The CDR3 nucleotides are TGTGCCAGCAGTGGGACAGGGGGCACTGGAAACATTCAGTACTTC. Its protein product is CASSGTGGTGNIQYF.

At least ten counts were recorded for this clonotype. The rearrangement joins TRBV27 to TRBJ2-5; the D is unclear. The CDR3 runs 14 residues. Trimming cost V 0 bases and J 7 bases, with 12 bases left between them. Germline V gives CDR1 MNHEY, CDR2 SMNVEV (reference sequence). For the CDR3, the DNA is TGTGCCAGCAGTTTATCGACTGGCAGAGGGACCCAGTACTTC. The encoded protein is CASSLSTGRGTQYF.

The chain is built from TRBV7-9 and TRBJ1-2, with 12 bases aligning to TRBD1. Germline V CDR1 and CDR2: SEHNR, FQNEAQ (reference sequence). V shed 4 bases, J shed 5 bases, and the junction held 8 bases outside the gene matches. This CDR3 is 16 amino acids long. The CDR3, as DNA: TGTGCCAGCAGCTCCGCCGGGACAGGGGGCGCTTATGGCTACACCTTC. This gives the protein CASSSAGTGGAYGYTF.

The rearrangement joins TRBV7-9 to TRBJ2-5, with 7 bases matching TRBD2. V gave up 7 bases and J gave up 5 bases; unmatched junction bases: 13. The CDR3 is 15 residues long. The V gene's germline CDR1 is SEHNR and CDR2 FQNEAQ (reference sequence). The CDR3: CASTFPPSGVETQYF. The CDR3 nucleotides read TGTGCCAGCACCTTCCCCCCCAGCGGGGTTGAGACCCAGTACTTC.

This clonotype was seen only a few times. The gene calls are TRBV6-5 and TRBJ2-1; D uncertain. With 2 bases removed from V and 3 bases from J, the gap between germline ends came to 14 bases. CDR3 size: 16 residues. Germline lookup yields CDR1 MNHEY and CDR2 SVGAGI. The CDR3 sequence is CASSYLGLGIYNEQFF. CDR3 nucleotide sequence: TGTGCCAGCAGTTACCTAGGGTTGGGGATCTACAATGAGCAGTTCTTC.

This clonotype was seen ten or more times. The chain has TRBV29-1 and TRBJ1-2; 9 bases map to TRBD1. Trimming removed 6 bases from V and 7 bases from J; junction bases left unmatched: 3. In germline, CDR1 is SQVTM, CDR2 ANQGSEA. This CDR3 is 11 amino acids long. CDR3: CSVQGAGGYTF. Here the CDR3 DNA reads TGCAGCGTACAGGGGGCGGGTGGCTACACCTTC. Together with reference TRBV29-1 and TRBJ1-2, the CDR3 gives the full variable domain: SAVISQKPSRDICQRGTSLTIQCQVDSQVTMMFWYRQQPGQSLTLIATANQGSEATYESGFVIDKFPISRPNLTFSTLTVSNMSPEDSSIYLCSVQGAGGYTFGSGTRLTVV.

The chain couples TRBV15 to TRBJ1-1; D unresolved. The CDR3 spans 14 residues. Trimming cost V 0 bases and J 5 bases, with 10 bases left between them. Germline values: CDR1 LNHNV, CDR2 YYDKDF (reference sequence). The CDR3 region is CATSREYSGTEAFF. The CDR3 coding sequence is TGTGCCACCAGCAGAGAGTATTCGGGGACTGAAGCTTTCTTT.